The subject of this entry is one TCR beta chain. This entry comes from a study of blood T cell repertoires in COVID-19. Study in general: Sites across the United States, Italy and Spain contributed samples from acute and convalescent COVID-19. PBMCs, B-cell-depleted T cells, or T cells were the source of the cDNA or gDNA that made up the material.

Original handling: It was from reference gene primer amplification that nucleated cell counts were estimated. The protocol was immunoSEQ multiplex PCR, while the TCRdb copy is restricted to in-frame clones and leaves out a portion. D and trimming were read from the DNA, whereas the V and J calls and clone size are those reported in that table. There are 200,000 to 300,000 clones in the sample; around 80% occur only once, and around 27% lies in the top ten. CDR3 size: 14 residues. CDR1 and CDR2 from the germline V gene are SGHDT and YYEEEE. V was pared by 2 bases and J by 10 bases, with 6 bases of the junction left unmatched.

The TCR originated in a man aged 35 to 55 with acute or convalescent COVID-19. The chain couples TRBV5-6 to TRBJ1-6; the match to TRBD1 covers 7 bases. Material: peripheral blood. The CDR3 protein is CASSFNRGWSPLHF. The CDR3 DNA reads TGTGCCAGCAGCTTCAACAGGGGCTGGTCACCCCTCCACTTT.